The T cell receptor beta chain described here comes from a study of T cells in Graves' hyperthyroidism and ophthalmopathy. A Clinical Activity Score of at least 3, a NOSPECS grade of at least 4 and a duration under 3 months were recorded in the ophthalmopathy patients. Diagnostic assessment was based on clinical symptoms, serum thyroxine and TRAb, thyroid ultrasound and orbital computed tomography. This clonotype was picked up many times. Its specificity is unknown. Whole-study findings and limits: Ophthalmopathy could be told apart from stable hyperthyroidism with a 13 V-J model.

The investigators amplified TCR beta CDR3 regions from RNA transcripts. Using the HTBI primer set, a first-round RT-PCR was run on the TCR CDR3. In TCRdb, the multiplex PCR reads were re-called with MiXCR into one record per CDR3 protein. The data show more than 500,000 distinct CDR3 sequences, with roughly 14% seen just once and around 4.5% held by the top ten. The source of this sequence is a woman aged 40 to 50 with Graves' ophthalmopathy. Source material: blood.

The CDR3 DNA follows: TGTGCCAGTAGTAGGGGACAGGTACCTAACTATGGCTACACCTTC. It codes for CASSRGQVPNYGYTF. V usage is TRBV19 and J usage is TRBJ1-2; TRBD1 aligns across 8 bases. The germline V gene encodes CDR1 LNHDA and CDR2 SQIVND (reference sequence). V gave up 4 bases and J gave up 0 bases; unmatched junction bases: 4. This CDR3 has 15 amino acids.